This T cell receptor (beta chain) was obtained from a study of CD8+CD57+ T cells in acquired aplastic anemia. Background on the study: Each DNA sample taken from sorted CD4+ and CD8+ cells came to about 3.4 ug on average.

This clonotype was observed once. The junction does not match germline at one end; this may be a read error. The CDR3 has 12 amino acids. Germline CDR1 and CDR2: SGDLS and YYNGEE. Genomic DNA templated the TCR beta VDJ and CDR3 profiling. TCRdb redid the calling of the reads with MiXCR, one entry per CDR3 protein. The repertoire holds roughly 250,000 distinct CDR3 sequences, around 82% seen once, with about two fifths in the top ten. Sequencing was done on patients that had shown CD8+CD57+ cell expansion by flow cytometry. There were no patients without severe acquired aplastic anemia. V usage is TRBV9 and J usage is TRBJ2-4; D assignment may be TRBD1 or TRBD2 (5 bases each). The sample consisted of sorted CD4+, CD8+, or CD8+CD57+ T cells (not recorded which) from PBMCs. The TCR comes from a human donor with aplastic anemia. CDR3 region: CASRGPGTDTHF. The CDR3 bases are TGTGCCAGCAGAGGCCCTGGGACGGATACCCACTTC.